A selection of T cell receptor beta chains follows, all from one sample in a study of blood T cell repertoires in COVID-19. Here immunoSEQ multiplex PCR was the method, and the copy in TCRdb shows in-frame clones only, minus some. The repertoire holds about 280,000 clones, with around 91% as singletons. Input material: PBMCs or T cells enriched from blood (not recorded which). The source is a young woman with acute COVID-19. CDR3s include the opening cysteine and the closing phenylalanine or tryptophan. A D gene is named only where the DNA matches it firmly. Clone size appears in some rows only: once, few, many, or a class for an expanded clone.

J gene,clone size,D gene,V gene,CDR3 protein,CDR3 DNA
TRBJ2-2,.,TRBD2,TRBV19,CATEGGLWTSGGNTGELFF,TGTGCCACCGAAGGAGGACTATGGACTAGCGGGGGGAACACCGGGGAGCTGTTTTTT
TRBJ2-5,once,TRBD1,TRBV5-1,CASSTTTGIQETQYF,TGCGCCAGCAGCACTACGACAGGGATCCAAGAGACCCAGTACTTC
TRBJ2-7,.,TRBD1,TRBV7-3,CASSSAGTGNSYEQYF,TGTGCCAGCAGCTCCGCCGGGACAGGGAATTCCTACGAGCAGTACTTC
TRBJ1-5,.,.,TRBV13,CASSFMPDKNQPQHF,TGTGCCAGCAGCTTTATGCCGGACAAGAATCAGCCCCAGCATTTT
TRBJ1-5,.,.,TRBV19,CASSIGRDPNQPQHF,TGTGCCAGTAGTATCGGCAGGGATCCCAATCAGCCCCAGCATTTT
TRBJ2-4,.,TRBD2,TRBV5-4,CASSRQTGGPNIQYF,TGTGCCAGCAGCCGGCAGACGGGAGGGCCGAACATTCAGTACTTC
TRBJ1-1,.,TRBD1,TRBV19,CASLGQMNTEAFF,TGTGCCAGCCTGGGACAGATGAACACTGAAGCTTTCTTT
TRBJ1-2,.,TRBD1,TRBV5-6,CASSLGTAYGYTF,TGTGCCAGCAGCTTAGGGACAGCATATGGCTACACCTTC
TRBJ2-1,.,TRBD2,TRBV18,CASSPARRGGGYNEQFF,TGTGCCAGCTCACCGGCTCGCCGTGGGGGGGGTTACAATGAGCAGTTCTTC
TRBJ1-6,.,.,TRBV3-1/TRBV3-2,CASSREGPNSPLHF,TGTGCCAGCAGCCGCGAGGGCCCCAATTCACCCCTCCACTTT
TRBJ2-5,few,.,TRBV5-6,CASSPSGLGRQETQYF,TGTGCCAGCAGTCCTTCCGGGTTGGGGCGCCAAGAGACCCAGTACTTC
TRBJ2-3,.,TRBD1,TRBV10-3,CAIRRTGDSTDTQYF,TGTGCCATCAGGAGGACAGGGGATAGCACAGATACGCAGTATTTT
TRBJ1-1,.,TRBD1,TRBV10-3,CAITPGSPGGTEAFF,TGTGCCATCACTCCCGGGTCGCCAGGGGGCACTGAAGCTTTCTTT
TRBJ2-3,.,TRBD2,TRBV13,CASSTTSGTDTQYF,TGTGCCAGCAGCACGACTAGCGGGACAGATACGCAGTATTTT
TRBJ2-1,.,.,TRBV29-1,CSVQGIDYNEQFF,TGCAGCGTCCAGGGTATTGACTACAATGAGCAGTTCTTC
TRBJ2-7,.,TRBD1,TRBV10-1,CASKGDRGPYEQYF,TGCGCCAGCAAAGGGGACAGGGGACCCTACGAGCAGTACTTC
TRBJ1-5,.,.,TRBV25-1,CASSATPDSWWPQHF,TGTGCCAGCAGCGCCACCCCCGACAGTTGGTGGCCCCAGCATTTT
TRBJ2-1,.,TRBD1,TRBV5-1,CASSLDGQGHNEQFF,TGCGCCAGCAGCTTGGACGGACAGGGTCACAATGAGCAGTTCTTC
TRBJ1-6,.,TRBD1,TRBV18,CASSPGTGGNNSPLHF,TGTGCCAGCTCACCCGGGACAGGGGGTAATAATTCACCCCTCCACTTT
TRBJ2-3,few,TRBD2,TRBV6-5,CASTSGMGTDTQYF,TGTGCCAGCACTAGCGGGATGGGCACAGATACGCAGTATTTT
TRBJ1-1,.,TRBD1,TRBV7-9,CAGVTGTGNTEAFF,TGTGCCGGGGTAACCGGGACAGGGAACACTGAAGCTTTCTTT
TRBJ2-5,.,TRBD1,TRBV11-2,CASSNDRGETQYF,TGTGCCAGCAGCAACGACAGGGGAGAGACCCAGTACTTC
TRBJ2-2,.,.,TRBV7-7,CASSPPSGELFF,TGTGCCAGCAGCCCTCCCTCCGGGGAGCTGTTTTTT
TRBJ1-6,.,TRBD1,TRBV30,CAWRLRDRGRDSPLHF,TGTGCCTGGAGATTACGGGACAGGGGGCGTGATTCACCCCTCCACTTT
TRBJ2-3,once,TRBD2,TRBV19,CASSIRGSADTQYF,TGTGCCAGTAGTATACGCGGGAGCGCAGATACGCAGTATTTT
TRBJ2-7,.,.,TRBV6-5,CASSNTPSAAYEQYF,TGTGCCAGCAGTAACACTCCTAGCGCCGCCTACGAGCAGTACTTC
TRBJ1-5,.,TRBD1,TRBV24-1,CATSDVQGQGDSNQPQHF,TGTGCCACCAGTGATGTCCAAGGACAGGGAGATAGCAATCAGCCCCAGCATTTT
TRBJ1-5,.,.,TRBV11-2,CASSRREGQPQHF,TGTGCCAGCAGCCGGAGGGAGGGACAGCCCCAGCATTTT
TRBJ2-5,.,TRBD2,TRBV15,CATSRDRAGLAGTQYF,TGTGCCACCAGCAGAGATCGGGCGGGACTAGCGGGGACCCAGTACTTC
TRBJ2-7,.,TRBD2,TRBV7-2,CASSFPGLTSSYEQYF,TGTGCCAGCAGTTTTCCGGGACTAACTTCTTCCTACGAGCAGTACTTC
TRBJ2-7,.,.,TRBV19,CASSIGDGSSYEQYF,TGTGCCAGTAGTATAGGTGACGGGAGTAGCTACGAGCAGTACTTC
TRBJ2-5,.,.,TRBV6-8,CAILFTRGGAQETQYF,TGTGCCATCCTATTCACGAGGGGGGGGGCCCAAGAGACCCAGTACTTC
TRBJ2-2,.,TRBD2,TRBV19,CASTRGSPNRLASNTGELFF,TGTGCCAGTACCCGGGGATCCCCTAATAGACTAGCCTCGAACACCGGGGAGCTGTTTTTT
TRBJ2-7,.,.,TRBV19,CASSITLTGEQYF,TGTGCCAGTAGTATAACCCTGACGGGAGAGCAGTACTTC
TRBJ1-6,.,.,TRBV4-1,CASSEPVDYSPLHF,TGCGCCAGCAGCGAACCCGTAGACTATTCACCCCTCCACTTT
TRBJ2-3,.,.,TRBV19,CASSPLRGPVPDTQYF,TGTGCCAGTAGCCCTCTCCGAGGTCCCGTCCCAGATACGCAGTATTTT
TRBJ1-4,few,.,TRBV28,CASRTPGDTPTNEKLFF,TGTGCCAGCAGAACCCCCGGGGACACCCCAACTAATGAAAAACTGTTTTTT
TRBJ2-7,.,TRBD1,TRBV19,CASSVTAGTGSFYEQYF,TGTGCCAGTAGTGTTACGGCCGGGACAGGGAGTTTCTACGAGCAGTACTTC
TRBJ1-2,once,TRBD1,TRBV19,CASSSTGGEGYTF,TGTGCCAGTAGTAGCACAGGGGGCGAGGGCTACACCTTC
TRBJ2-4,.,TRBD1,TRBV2,CASSDPTGQGKNIQYF,TGTGCCAGCAGTGACCCGACCGGACAGGGGAAAAACATTCAGTACTTC
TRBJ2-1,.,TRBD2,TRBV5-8,CAATYSGTSAYNEQFF,TGTGCCGCAACCTACTCCGGGACTAGCGCTTACAATGAGCAGTTCTTC
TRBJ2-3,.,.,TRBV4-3,CASAVRGTDTQYF,TGCGCCAGCGCGGTGCGGGGAACAGATACGCAGTATTTT